The sequence of this TCR beta chain was determined in a study of OX40 agonist ivuxolimab in advanced cancers. Generated by immunoSEQ multiplex PCR, the TCRdb table keeps only in-frame clones and is missing some. The sample lists tens of thousands of clones, more than 80% occurring once. The CDR3 totals 14 residues. V lost 4 bases, J lost 2 bases, and 10 bases lay in between. CDR1 and CDR2 from the germline V gene are LGHNA and YSLEER. Sampling times: baseline, cycle 4 day 1, cycle 7 day 1. The clonotype was recovered from an adult with an advanced solid tumor such as melanoma, head and neck, liver or kidney cancer. This chain links TRBV4-3 with TRBJ2-3; D assignment may be TRBD1 or TRBD2 (6 bases each). The sequencing here drew on CD4+ or CD8+ T cells sorted from blood, taken in a trial of the OX40 agonist ivuxolimab. The chain's CDR3 is CASSRGGLTDTQYF. As DNA, the CDR3 is TGCGCCAGCAGCCGAGGGGGACTCACAGATACGCAGTATTTT.